The clone carrying this T cell receptor (beta chain) was recorded many times. What it recognizes is unknown. MiXCR, applied by TCRdb to the PCR reads, yields one record per CDR3 protein. The sample consists of about 640,000 distinct CDR3 sequences, about 20% of them appearing once. These data originate in a study of molecular identifiers for immune sequencing clone quantification. Across the study: In replicates, RNA from roughly 21,000 or 96,000 naive CD8 cells was divided five ways and four parts were sequenced.

Notes on the study in general: Spiked Jurkat TCR RNA from one cell was reportedly detectable among fewer than 1.3 million naive cells. Highly expanded clone sizes could be underestimated by identical TCR molecules that share a barcode.

The TCR comes from a human donor in good health. Some libraries in this study had Jurkat cell RNA spiked in. What was sequenced was naive CD8+ T cells from blood, with Jurkat cell RNA spiked in. Stated subset: FACS-sorted CD8+CD4-CCR7+CD45RA+ naive T cells.

The DNA for the CDR3 is TGTGCCAGCATCAAACAAGGCAGCGGGGGTCCCTACAATGAGCAGTTCTTC. This translates into CASIKQGSGGPYNEQFF. The chain recombines TRBV5-6 with TRBJ2-1; TRBD2 aligns across 8 bases. After removal of 6 bases from V and 2 bases from J, the junction contained 13 bases not matched to a gene. The CDR3 sequence is 17 residues long. Per the germline V gene, CDR1 is SGHDT and CDR2 is YYEEEE.